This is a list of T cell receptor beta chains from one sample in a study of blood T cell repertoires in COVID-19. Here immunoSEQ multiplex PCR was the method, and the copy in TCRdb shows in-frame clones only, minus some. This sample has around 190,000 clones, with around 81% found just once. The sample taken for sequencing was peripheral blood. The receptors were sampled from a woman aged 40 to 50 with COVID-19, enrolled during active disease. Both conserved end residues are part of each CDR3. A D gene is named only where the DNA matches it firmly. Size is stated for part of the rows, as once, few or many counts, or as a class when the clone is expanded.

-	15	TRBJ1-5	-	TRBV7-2	TGTGCCAGCAGCTTGGGGTTCGCGGGGAATCAGCCCCAGCATTTT	CASSLGFAGNQPQHF
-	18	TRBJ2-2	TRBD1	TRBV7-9	TGTGCCAGCAGCTTTGGGACAGGGGGCGTTTACGACACCGGGGAGCTGTTTTTT	CASSFGTGGVYDTGELFF
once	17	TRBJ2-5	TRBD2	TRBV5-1	TGCGCCAGCAGCCTGATACCCGGTCCGGGACTAGCGCAGACCCAGTACTTC	CASSLIPGPGLAQTQYF
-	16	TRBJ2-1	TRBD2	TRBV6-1	TGTGCCAGCAGTGCGTCTAGCGGGGGGATCTACAATGAGCAGTTCTTC	CASSASSGGIYNEQFF
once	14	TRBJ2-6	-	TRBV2	TGTGCCAGCAGTCCAAACTCTGGGGCCAACGTCCTGACTTTC	CASSPNSGANVLTF
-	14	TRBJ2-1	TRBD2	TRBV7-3	TGTGCCAGCAGCTTAACACTAGCGGGGGATGAGCAGTTCTTC	CASSLTLAGDEQFF
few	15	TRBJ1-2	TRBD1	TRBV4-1	TGCGCCAGCAGCCCGACCGGGACAGGGCACTATGGCTACACCTTC	CASSPTGTGHYGYTF
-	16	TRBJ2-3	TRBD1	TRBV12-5	TGTGCTAGTGGTTTGGTACTCGACAGGGAAACAGATACGCAGTATTTT	CASGLVLDRETDTQYF
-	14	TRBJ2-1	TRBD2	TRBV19	TGTGCCAGTAGTACGGGGCGGGGGGTAAATGAGCAGTTCTTC	CASSTGRGVNEQFF
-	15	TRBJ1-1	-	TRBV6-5	TGTGCCAGCAGTTACTCCCTCTTCAGGGTTACTGAAGCTTTCTTT	CASSYSLFRVTEAFF
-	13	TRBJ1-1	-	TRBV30	TGTGCCTGGAGTGTACTCCGGAACACTGAAGCTTTCTTT	CAWSVLRNTEAFF